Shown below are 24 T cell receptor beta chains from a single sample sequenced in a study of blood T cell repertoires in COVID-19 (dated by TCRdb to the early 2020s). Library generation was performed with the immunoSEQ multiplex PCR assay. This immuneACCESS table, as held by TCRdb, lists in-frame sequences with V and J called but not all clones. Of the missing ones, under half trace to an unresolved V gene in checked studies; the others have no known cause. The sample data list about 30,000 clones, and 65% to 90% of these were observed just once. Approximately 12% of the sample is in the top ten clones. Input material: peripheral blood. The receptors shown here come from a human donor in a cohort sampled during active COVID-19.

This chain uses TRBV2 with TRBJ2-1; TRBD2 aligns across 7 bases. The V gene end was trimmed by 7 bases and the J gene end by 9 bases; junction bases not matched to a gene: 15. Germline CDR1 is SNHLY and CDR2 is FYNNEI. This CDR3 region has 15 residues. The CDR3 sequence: CASTLGGTGGGEQFF. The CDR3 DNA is TGTGCCAGCACCCTGGGGGGGACCGGCGGGGGTGAGCAGTTCTTC. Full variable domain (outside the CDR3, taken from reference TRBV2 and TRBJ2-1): EPEVTQTPSHQVTQMGQEVILRCVPISNHLYFYWYRQILGQKVEFLVSFYNNEISEKSEIFDDQFSVERPDGSNFTLKIRSTKLEDSAMYFCASTLGGTGGGEQFFGPGTRLTVL.

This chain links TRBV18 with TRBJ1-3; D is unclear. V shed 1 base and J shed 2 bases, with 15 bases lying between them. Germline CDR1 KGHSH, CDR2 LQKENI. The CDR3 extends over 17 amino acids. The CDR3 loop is CASSPLLALGTGNTIYF. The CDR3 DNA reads TGTGCCAGCTCACCACTCCTGGCCCTGGGCACTGGAAACACCATATATTTT.

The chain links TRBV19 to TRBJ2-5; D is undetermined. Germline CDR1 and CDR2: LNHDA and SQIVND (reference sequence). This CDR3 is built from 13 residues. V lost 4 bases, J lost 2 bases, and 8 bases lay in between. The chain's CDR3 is CASSTQSQETQYF. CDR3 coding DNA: TGTGCCAGTAGTACACAGAGTCAAGAGACCCAGTACTTC.

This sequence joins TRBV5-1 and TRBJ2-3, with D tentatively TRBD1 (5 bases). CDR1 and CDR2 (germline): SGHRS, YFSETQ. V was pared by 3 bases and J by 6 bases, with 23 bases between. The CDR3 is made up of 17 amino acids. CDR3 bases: TGCGCCAGCAGCTGGCAAATCGACAGCAGAAGTCAGGATACGCAGTATTTT. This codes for CASSWQIDSRSQDTQYF. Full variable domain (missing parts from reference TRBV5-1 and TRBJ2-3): KAGVTQTPRYLIKTRGQQVTLSCSPISGHRSVSWYQQTPGQGLQFLFEYFSETQRNKGNFPGRFSGRQFSNSRSEMNVSTLELGDSALYLCASSWQIDSRSQDTQYFGPGTRLTVL.

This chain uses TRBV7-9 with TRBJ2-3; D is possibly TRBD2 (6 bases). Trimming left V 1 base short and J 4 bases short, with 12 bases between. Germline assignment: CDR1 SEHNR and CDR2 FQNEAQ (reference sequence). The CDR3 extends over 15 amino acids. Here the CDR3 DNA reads TGTGCCAGCAGCTTAGATGGCGGGGAGTCAGATACGCAGTATTTT. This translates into CASSLDGGESDTQYF.

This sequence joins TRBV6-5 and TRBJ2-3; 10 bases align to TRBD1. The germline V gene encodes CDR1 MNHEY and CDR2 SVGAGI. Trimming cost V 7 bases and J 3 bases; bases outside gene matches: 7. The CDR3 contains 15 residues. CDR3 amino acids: CASNTGTGVTDTQYF. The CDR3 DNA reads TGTGCCAGCAATACCGGGACAGGGGTGACAGATACGCAGTATTTT.

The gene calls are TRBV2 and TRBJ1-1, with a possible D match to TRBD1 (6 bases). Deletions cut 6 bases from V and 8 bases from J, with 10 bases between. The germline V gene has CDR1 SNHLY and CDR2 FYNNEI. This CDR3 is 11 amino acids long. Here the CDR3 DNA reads TGTGCCAGCAGCGTGGACAGAGAAGCTTTCTTT. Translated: CASSVDREAFF.

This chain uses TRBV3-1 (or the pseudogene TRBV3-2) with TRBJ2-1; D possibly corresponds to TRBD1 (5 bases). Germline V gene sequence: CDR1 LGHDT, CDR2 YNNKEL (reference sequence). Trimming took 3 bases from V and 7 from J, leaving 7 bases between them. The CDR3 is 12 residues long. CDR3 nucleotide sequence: TGTGCCAGCAGCCATGACAGAAATGAGCAGTTCTTC. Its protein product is CASSHDRNEQFF.

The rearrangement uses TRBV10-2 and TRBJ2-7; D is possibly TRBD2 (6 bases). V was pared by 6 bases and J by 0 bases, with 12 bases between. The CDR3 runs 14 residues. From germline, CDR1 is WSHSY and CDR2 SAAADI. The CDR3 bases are TGCGCCAGCAGACATAGCGGTAACTCCTACGAGCAGTACTTC. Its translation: CASRHSGNSYEQYF.

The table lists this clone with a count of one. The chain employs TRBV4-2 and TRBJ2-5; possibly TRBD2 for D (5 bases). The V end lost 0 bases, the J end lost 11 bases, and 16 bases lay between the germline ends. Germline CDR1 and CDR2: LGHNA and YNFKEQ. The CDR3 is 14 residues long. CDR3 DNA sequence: TGTGCCAGCAGCCAAGATGGCGGGTTGGGGAAGCAGTACTTC. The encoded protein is CASSQDGGLGKQYF.

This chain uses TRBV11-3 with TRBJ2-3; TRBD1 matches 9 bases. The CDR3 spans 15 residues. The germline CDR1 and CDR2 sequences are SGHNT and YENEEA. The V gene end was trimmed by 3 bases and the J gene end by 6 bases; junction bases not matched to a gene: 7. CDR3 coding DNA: TGTGCCAGCAGCTTCGGGGGACAGGGTATTGATACGCAGTATTTT. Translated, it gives CASSFGGQGIDTQYF. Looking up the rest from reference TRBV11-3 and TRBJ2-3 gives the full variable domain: EAGVVQSPRYKIIEKKQPVAFWCNPISGHNTLYWYLQNLGQGPELLIRYENEEAVDDSQLPKDRFSAERLKGVDSTLKIQPAELGDSAVYLCASSFGGQGIDTQYFGPGTRLTVL.

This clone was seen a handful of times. CDR3 sequence reads: CSEVGDCLSDTQYF. CDR3 sequence (DNA): TGCAGCGAAGTCGGGGACTGCTTAAGTGATACGCAGTATTTT. This sequence joins TRBV29-1 and TRBJ2-3, with a possible D match to TRBD2 (6 bases). The V gene lost 7 bases and the J gene lost 6 bases, with 20 bases spanning the gap. Looked up from germline, CDR1 is SQVTM and CDR2 is ANQGSEA. The CDR3 sequence is 14 residues long.

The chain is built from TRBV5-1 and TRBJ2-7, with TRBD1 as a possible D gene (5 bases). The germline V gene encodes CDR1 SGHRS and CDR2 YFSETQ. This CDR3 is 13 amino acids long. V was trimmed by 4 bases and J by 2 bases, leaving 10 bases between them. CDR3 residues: CASSPGQTYEQYF. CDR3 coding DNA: TGCGCCAGCAGCCCCGGACAAACCTACGAGCAGTACTTC.

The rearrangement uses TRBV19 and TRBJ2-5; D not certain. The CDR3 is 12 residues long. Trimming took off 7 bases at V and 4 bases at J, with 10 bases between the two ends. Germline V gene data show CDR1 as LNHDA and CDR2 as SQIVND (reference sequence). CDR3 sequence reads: CASKGGTETQYF. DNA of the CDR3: TGTGCCAGTAAAGGCGGTACAGAGACCCAGTACTTC.

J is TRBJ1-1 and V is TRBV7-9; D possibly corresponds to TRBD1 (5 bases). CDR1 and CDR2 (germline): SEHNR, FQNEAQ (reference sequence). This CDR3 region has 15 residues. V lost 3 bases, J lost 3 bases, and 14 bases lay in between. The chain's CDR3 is CASSFRGKGHTEAFF. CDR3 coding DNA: TGTGCCAGCAGCTTTCGGGGGAAGGGCCACACTGAAGCTTTCTTT.

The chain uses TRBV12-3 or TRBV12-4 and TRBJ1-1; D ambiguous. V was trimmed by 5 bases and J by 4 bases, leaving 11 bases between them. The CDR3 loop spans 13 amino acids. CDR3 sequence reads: CASSLEGVTEAFF. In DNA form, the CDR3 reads TGTGCCAGCAGTCTTGAGGGAGTCACTGAAGCTTTCTTT.

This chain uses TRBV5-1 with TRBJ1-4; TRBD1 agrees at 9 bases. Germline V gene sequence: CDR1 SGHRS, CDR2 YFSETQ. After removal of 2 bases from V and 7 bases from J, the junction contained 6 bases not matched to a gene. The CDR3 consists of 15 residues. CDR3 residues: CASSFGQGHGEKLFF. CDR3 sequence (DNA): TGCGCCAGCAGCTTTGGACAGGGGCATGGTGAAAAACTGTTTTTT.

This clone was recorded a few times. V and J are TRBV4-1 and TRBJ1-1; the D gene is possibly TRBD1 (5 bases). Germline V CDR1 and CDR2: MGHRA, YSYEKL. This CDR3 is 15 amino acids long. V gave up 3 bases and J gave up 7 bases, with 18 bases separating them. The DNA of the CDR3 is TGCGCCAGCAGCCAGGGTTTAAGGGGAACGATTGAAGCTTTCTTT. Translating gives CASSQGLRGTIEAFF.

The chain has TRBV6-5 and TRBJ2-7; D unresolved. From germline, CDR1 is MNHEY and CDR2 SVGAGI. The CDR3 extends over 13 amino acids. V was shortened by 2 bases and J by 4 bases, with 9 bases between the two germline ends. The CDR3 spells CASSYSINYEQYF. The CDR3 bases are TGTGCCAGCAGTTACAGCATTAATTACGAGCAGTACTTC.

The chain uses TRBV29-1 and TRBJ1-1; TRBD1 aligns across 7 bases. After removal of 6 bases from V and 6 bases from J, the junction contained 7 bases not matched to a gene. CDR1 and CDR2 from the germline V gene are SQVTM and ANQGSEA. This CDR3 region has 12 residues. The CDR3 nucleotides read TGCAGCGTGGGACAGACTTTTGCTGAAGCTTTCTTT. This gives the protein CSVGQTFAEAFF.

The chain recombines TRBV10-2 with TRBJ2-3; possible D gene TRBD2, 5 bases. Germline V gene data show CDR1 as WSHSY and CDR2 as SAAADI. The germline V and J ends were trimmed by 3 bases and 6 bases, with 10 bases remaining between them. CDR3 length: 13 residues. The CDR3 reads CASSDGVGDTQYF. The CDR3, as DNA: TGCGCCAGCAGTGACGGGGTTGGGGATACGCAGTATTTT.

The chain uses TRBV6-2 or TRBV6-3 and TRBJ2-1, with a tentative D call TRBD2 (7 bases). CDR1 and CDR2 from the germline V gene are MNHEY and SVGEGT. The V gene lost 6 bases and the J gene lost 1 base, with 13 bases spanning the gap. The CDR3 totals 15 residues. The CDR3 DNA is TGTGCCAGCAGCCATAGGGGGGGGTCCTACAATGAGCAGTTCTTC. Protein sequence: CASSHRGGSYNEQFF.

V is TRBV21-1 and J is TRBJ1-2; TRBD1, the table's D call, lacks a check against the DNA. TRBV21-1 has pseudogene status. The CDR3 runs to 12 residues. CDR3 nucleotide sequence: TGTGTCAGGACTGGGGGCGACTATGGCTACACCTTC. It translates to CVRTGGDYGYTF.

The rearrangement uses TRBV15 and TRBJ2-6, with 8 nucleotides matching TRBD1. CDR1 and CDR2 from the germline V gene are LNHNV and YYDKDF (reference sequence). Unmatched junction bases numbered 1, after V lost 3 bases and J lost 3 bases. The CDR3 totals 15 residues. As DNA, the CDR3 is TGTGCCACCAGCAGGGACAGGGTTGGGGCCAACGTCCTGACTTTC. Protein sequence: CATSRDRVGANVLTF.